A selection of T cell receptor beta chains follows, all from one sample in a study of response to subunit inactivated influenza vaccine. TCRdb re-analysed the RT-PCR reads in MiXCR, keeping a single row per CDR3 protein. This sample has about 650,000 distinct CDR3 sequences, with around a sixth found just once. Sample: PBMCs from blood, taken about 12 days after vaccination. These receptors came from a middle-aged man who received an inactivated influenza vaccine. Each CDR3 is given with its conserved first and last residue. Fields, in order: clone size, CDR3 length, J gene, V gene, CDR3 protein. Clone sizes are given selectively: once, few, many, or a class where the clone is expanded.

clone_size: few; cdr3_length: 15; j_call: TRBJ2-5; v_call: TRBV20-1; cdr3_aa: CSARGRGRPGETQYF
clone_size: -; cdr3_length: 15; j_call: TRBJ1-6; v_call: TRBV7-9; cdr3_aa: CASSLRGRYNSPLHF
clone_size: few; cdr3_length: 13; j_call: TRBJ2-3; v_call: TRBV24-1; cdr3_aa: CATGQGARDTQYF
clone_size: -; cdr3_length: 15; j_call: TRBJ2-7; v_call: TRBV5-1; cdr3_aa: CASSLAAERSYEQYF
clone_size: -; cdr3_length: 15; j_call: TRBJ1-2; v_call: TRBV4-1; cdr3_aa: CASSYRDRGLSGYTF
clone_size: -; cdr3_length: 15; j_call: TRBJ1-6; v_call: TRBV6-1; cdr3_aa: CASSRTGGPNSPLHF
clone_size: -; cdr3_length: 16; j_call: TRBJ2-2; v_call: TRBV7-6; cdr3_aa: CASSLGGRGISGELFF
clone_size: few; cdr3_length: 14; j_call: TRBJ2-5; v_call: TRBV5-1; cdr3_aa: CASSLIQDQETQYF
clone_size: few; cdr3_length: 14; j_call: TRBJ1-3; v_call: TRBV5-1; cdr3_aa: CASSWDDAGNTIYF
clone_size: -; cdr3_length: 15; j_call: TRBJ1-4; v_call: TRBV6-5; cdr3_aa: CASSYRGRINEKLLF
clone_size: -; cdr3_length: 17; j_call: TRBJ2-5; v_call: TRBV19; cdr3_aa: CASSPPTSGRYQETQYF
clone_size: -; cdr3_length: 16; j_call: TRBJ2-1; v_call: TRBV7-2; cdr3_aa: CASSLVAGLAYNEQFF
clone_size: -; cdr3_length: 16; j_call: TRBJ2-7; v_call: TRBV24-1; cdr3_aa: CATSDTLAGRTNEQYF
clone_size: few; cdr3_length: 15; j_call: TRBJ2-7; v_call: TRBV6-5; cdr3_aa: CASSYLVGDPYEQYF
clone_size: few; cdr3_length: 18; j_call: TRBJ2-3; v_call: TRBV11-1; cdr3_aa: CASSRGLAGAFWTDTQYF
clone_size: -; cdr3_length: 17; j_call: TRBJ1-1; v_call: TRBV9; cdr3_aa: CASSVGGAPSLNTEAFF
clone_size: -; cdr3_length: 14; j_call: TRBJ2-4; v_call: TRBV15; cdr3_aa: CATSRRQGRNIQYF
clone_size: -; cdr3_length: 14; j_call: TRBJ1-1; v_call: TRBV10-3; cdr3_aa: CAIQGGPSNTEAFF
clone_size: -; cdr3_length: 15; j_call: TRBJ2-1; v_call: TRBV27; cdr3_aa: CASSQRLVSYNEQFF
clone_size: -; cdr3_length: 14; j_call: TRBJ2-4; v_call: TRBV11-1; cdr3_aa: CASSLGGGQNIQYF
clone_size: -; cdr3_length: 16; j_call: TRBJ1-4; v_call: TRBV7-2; cdr3_aa: CASSFSQGAANEKLFF
clone_size: -; cdr3_length: 15; j_call: TRBJ2-5; v_call: TRBV7-2; cdr3_aa: CASSVSRGPQETQYF
clone_size: -; cdr3_length: 15; j_call: TRBJ2-1; v_call: TRBV4-1; cdr3_aa: CASSQGLAGGPGQFF
clone_size: few; cdr3_length: 16; j_call: TRBJ2-2; v_call: TRBV3-1; cdr3_aa: CASSRKTSTNTGELFF
clone_size: many; cdr3_length: 14; j_call: TRBJ1-6; v_call: TRBV12-3/TRBV12-4; cdr3_aa: CASKNRGEVSPLHF
clone_size: few; cdr3_length: 12; j_call: TRBJ2-7; v_call: TRBV29-1; cdr3_aa: CSAGGGGNEQYF
clone_size: -; cdr3_length: 13; j_call: TRBJ2-3; v_call: TRBV19; cdr3_aa: CASSGPGLTTPYF
clone_size: -; cdr3_length: 15; j_call: TRBJ2-1; v_call: TRBV10-3; cdr3_aa: CAISESGRTSNEQFF
clone_size: many; cdr3_length: 13; j_call: TRBJ1-2; v_call: TRBV12-3/TRBV12-4; cdr3_aa: CASSALNRGRYTF
clone_size: many; cdr3_length: 15; j_call: TRBJ1-5; v_call: TRBV5-1; cdr3_aa: CASSMDGYSNQPQHF
clone_size: many; cdr3_length: 15; j_call: TRBJ2-1; v_call: TRBV7-2; cdr3_aa: CASSSGQGAYNEQFF
clone_size: few; cdr3_length: 14; j_call: TRBJ2-1; v_call: TRBV3-1; cdr3_aa: CASSQAKLVPEKFF
clone_size: -; cdr3_length: 18; j_call: TRBJ2-4; v_call: TRBV30; cdr3_aa: CAWSRGTGYVKDKNIQYF
clone_size: -; cdr3_length: 13; j_call: TRBJ2-7; v_call: TRBV10-1; cdr3_aa: CASLPGTAGEQYF
clone_size: few; cdr3_length: 16; j_call: TRBJ2-3; v_call: TRBV12-3/TRBV12-4; cdr3_aa: CASSFGIPLSTDTQYF
clone_size: few; cdr3_length: 13; j_call: TRBJ1-3; v_call: TRBV5-6; cdr3_aa: CASSSGGRNTIYF
clone_size: -; cdr3_length: 15; j_call: TRBJ2-3; v_call: TRBV4-3; cdr3_aa: CASSQDGTNTDTQYF
clone_size: few; cdr3_length: 12; j_call: TRBJ2-1; v_call: TRBV7-9; cdr3_aa: CASGQGANEQFF
clone_size: few; cdr3_length: 14; j_call: TRBJ2-5; v_call: TRBV2; cdr3_aa: CASSEALAQETQYF
clone_size: few; cdr3_length: 17; j_call: TRBJ2-1; v_call: TRBV6-1; cdr3_aa: CASSPTSGLAGPNEQFF
clone_size: few; cdr3_length: 14; j_call: TRBJ2-3; v_call: TRBV29-1; cdr3_aa: CSVASGGSTDTQYF
clone_size: -; cdr3_length: 15; j_call: TRBJ1-3; v_call: TRBV14; cdr3_aa: CASSPTGTSGNTIYF
clone_size: few; cdr3_length: 15; j_call: TRBJ2-1; v_call: TRBV11-2; cdr3_aa: CASSGYRGPYNEQFF
clone_size: few; cdr3_length: 16; j_call: TRBJ2-1; v_call: TRBV6-2/TRBV6-3; cdr3_aa: CASSYSGQGASLTEFF
clone_size: few; cdr3_length: 14; j_call: TRBJ2-1; v_call: TRBV5-1; cdr3_aa: CASSLSIGGHEQFF
clone_size: -; cdr3_length: 14; j_call: TRBJ2-7; v_call: TRBV7-9; cdr3_aa: CASSAQTGGYEQYF